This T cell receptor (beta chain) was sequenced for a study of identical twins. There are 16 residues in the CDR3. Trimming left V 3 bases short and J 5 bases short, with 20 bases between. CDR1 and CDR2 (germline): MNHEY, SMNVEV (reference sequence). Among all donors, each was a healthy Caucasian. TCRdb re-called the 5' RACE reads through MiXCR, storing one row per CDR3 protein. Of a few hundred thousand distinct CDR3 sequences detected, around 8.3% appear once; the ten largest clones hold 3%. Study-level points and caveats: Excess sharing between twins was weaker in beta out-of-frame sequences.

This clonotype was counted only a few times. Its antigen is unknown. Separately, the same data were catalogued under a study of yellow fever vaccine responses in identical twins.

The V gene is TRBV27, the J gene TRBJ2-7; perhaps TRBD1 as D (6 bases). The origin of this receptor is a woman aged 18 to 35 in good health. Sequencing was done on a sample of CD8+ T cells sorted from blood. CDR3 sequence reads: CASSLSQGNSGHEQYF. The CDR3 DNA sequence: TGTGCCAGCAGTTTGTCCCAGGGGAATAGTGGCCACGAGCAGTACTTC.